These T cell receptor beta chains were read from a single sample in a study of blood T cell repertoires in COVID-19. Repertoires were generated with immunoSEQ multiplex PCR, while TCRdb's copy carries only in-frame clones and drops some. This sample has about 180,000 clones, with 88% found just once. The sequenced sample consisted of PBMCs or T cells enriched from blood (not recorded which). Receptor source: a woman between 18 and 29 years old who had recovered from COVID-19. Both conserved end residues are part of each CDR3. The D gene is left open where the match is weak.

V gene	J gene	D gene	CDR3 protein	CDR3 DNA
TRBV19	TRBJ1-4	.	CASSIAPGRVEKLFF	TGTGCCAGTAGTATAGCTCCAGGGAGGGTTGAAAAACTGTTTTTT
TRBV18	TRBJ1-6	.	CASSPRSRADNSPLHF	TGTGCCAGCTCACCAAGGAGTCGTGCAGACAATTCACCCCTCCACTTT
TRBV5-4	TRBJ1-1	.	CASSLTGSGLGTEAFF	TGTGCCAGCAGCTTAACCGGTTCAGGGCTGGGCACTGAAGCTTTCTTT
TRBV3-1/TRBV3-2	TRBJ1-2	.	CASSQDYRVSFYGYTF	TGTGCCAGCAGCCAAGATTACAGGGTCTCATTCTATGGCTACACCTTC
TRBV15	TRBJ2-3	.	CATSYLTDTQYF	TGTGCCACCAGTTATCTCACAGATACGCAGTATTTT
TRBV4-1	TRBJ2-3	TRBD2	CASSRTQNLAGTSTDTQYF	TGCGCCAGCAGCCGAACCCAAAATCTAGCGGGGACTAGCACAGATACGCAGTATTTT
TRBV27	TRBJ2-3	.	CASSFSLTDTQYF	TGTGCCAGCAGTTTTTCCCTCACAGATACGCAGTATTTT
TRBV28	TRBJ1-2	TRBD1	CASSFSGGVYTF	TGTGCCAGCAGTTTCTCAGGGGGCGTCTACACCTTC
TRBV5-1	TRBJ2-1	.	CASSFRSQGSRNEQFF	TGCGCCAGCAGCTTTAGGAGTCAGGGGTCTAGAAATGAGCAGTTCTTC
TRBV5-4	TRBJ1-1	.	CASSLDSTVNTEAFF	TGTGCCAGCAGCTTGGATAGTACGGTGAACACTGAAGCTTTCTTT
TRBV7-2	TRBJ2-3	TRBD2	CASSLQAGAHTDTQYF	TGTGCCAGCAGCTTACAAGCGGGGGCCCACACAGATACGCAGTATTTT
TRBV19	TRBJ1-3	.	CASSIPGTPSGNTIYF	TGTGCCAGTAGTATTCCGGGGACACCGTCTGGAAACACCATATATTTT
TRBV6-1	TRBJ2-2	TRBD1	CASSEGTAQNTGELFF	TGTGCCAGCAGCGAAGGGACAGCCCAGAACACCGGGGAGCTGTTTTTT
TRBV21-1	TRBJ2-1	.	CASSYSPGSRNPYRYNEQFF	TGTGCCAGCAGCTACTCCCCGGGGAGTAGGAACCCATACCGCTACAATGAGCAGTTCTTC
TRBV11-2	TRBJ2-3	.	CASSLSVVVTDTQYF	TGTGCCAGCAGCTTATCAGTGGTGGTCACAGATACGCAGTATTTT
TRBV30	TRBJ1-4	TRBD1	CAWEDRGHQKLFF	TGTGCCTGGGAGGACAGGGGGCATCAAAAACTGTTTTTT
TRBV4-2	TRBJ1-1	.	CASSQEVGGTEAFF	TGTGCCAGCAGCCAGGAGGTGGGGGGCACTGAAGCTTTCTTT
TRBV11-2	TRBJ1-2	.	CASSLDHRDWGGYTF	TGTGCCAGCAGCTTAGATCACAGGGATTGGGGTGGCTACACCTTC